The 32 T cell receptor beta chains below were found in one sample sequenced in a study of blood T cell repertoires in COVID-19. Method: immunoSEQ multiplex PCR; TCRdb's copy keeps in-frame clones and lacks some. The profile shows about 160,000 clones, about 81% of them singletons. The sample was peripheral blood. Receptors were obtained from a human donor in a cohort sampled during active COVID-19.

The V and J genes are TRBV28 and TRBJ2-7; 9 nucleotides match TRBD2. Germline CDR1 reads MDHEN; CDR2 reads SYDVKM. CDR3 length equals 13 residues. Trimming removed 4 bases from V and 10 bases from J; junction bases left unmatched: 8. In DNA, the CDR3 is TGTGCCAGCAGTTGGGCTAGCGGGGCGAGCCAGTACTTC. Residues: CASSWASGASQYF.

The chain carries TRBV20-1 and TRBJ2-1; no clear D gene. This CDR3 contains 10 residues. The germline gives CDR1 DFQATT, CDR2 SNEGSKA (reference sequence). Trimming left V 5 bases short and J 8 bases short, with 7 bases between. The CDR3 DNA reads as TGCAGTGCTCCTTCTTATGAGCAGTTCTTC. Translated, it gives CSAPSYEQFF.

The genes are TRBV19 and TRBJ2-1; 11 bases are a match to TRBD2. V lost 6 bases and J lost 1; bases outside the gene matches: 5. Germline V lookup: CDR1 LNHDA, CDR2 SQIVND (reference sequence). This CDR3 is 16 amino acids long. CDR3 residues: CASRNSGRGSYNEQFF. The CDR3 coding sequence is TGTGCCAGTAGGAATAGCGGGAGGGGTTCCTACAATGAGCAGTTCTTC.

This clone was picked up one time. V and J are TRBV5-6 and TRBJ2-7, with 8 bases lining up with TRBD2. With V trimmed by 0 bases and J by 2 bases, 4 bases remained unmatched. The CDR3 covers 15 residues. Germline V CDR1 and CDR2: SGHDT, YYEEEE. CDR3 loop: CASSLAGLGTYEQYF. For the CDR3, the DNA is TGTGCCAGCAGCTTGGCGGGACTAGGGACCTACGAGCAGTACTTC.

This clone was seen only once. The rearrangement uses TRBV3-1 (or the pseudogene TRBV3-2) and TRBJ1-2; the D gene is possibly TRBD1 (6 bases). V lost 1 base and J 3 bases, leaving 12 bases between the germline ends. Germline CDR1 LGHDT, CDR2 YNNKEL (reference sequence). The CDR3 has 15 amino acids. The CDR3 DNA reads as TGTGCCAGCAGCCAAGGGACAGCCTATTACTATGGCTACACCTTC. It specifies CASSQGTAYYYGYTF.

The chain employs TRBV2 and TRBJ2-3; 11 positions agree with TRBD2. CDR1 is SNHLY, CDR2 FYNNEI, per germline. The length of the CDR3 is 15 residues. After removal of 1 base from V and 6 bases from J, the junction contained 3 bases not matched to a gene. The CDR3 sequence: CASSEGASGGDTQYF. CDR3 in DNA: TGTGCCAGCAGTGAAGGGGCTAGCGGGGGGGATACGCAGTATTTT.

The chain carries TRBV5-1 and TRBJ2-5, with a weak D call TRBD1 (5 bases). The germline CDR1 and CDR2 sequences are SGHRS and YFSETQ. The CDR3 loop spans 14 amino acids. V dropped 2 bases and J dropped 2 bases, with 10 bases sitting between them. The CDR3 DNA reads as TGCGCCAGCAGCTTCCGGACAAGACAAGAGACCCAGTACTTC. It specifies CASSFRTRQETQYF.

This clone was recorded once. V is TRBV7-8 and J is TRBJ2-5; 8 bases are shared with TRBD2. Germline-derived CDR1 and CDR2 are SGHVS and FQNEAQ. The CDR3 spans 17 residues. Unmatched junction bases numbered 13, after V lost 5 bases and J lost 2 bases. In DNA, the CDR3 is TGTGCCAGCAGCCTAAGAGCAGCGGGGGCCTCACAAGAGACCCAGTACTTC. Its protein is CASSLRAAGASQETQYF. The whole variable domain, remainder taken from reference TRBV7-8 and TRBJ2-5, is GAGVSQSPRYKVAKRGQDVALRCDPISGHVSLFWYQQALGQGPEFLTYFQNEAQLDKSGLPSDRFFAERPEGSVSTLKIQRTQQEDSAVYLCASSLRAAGASQETQYFGPGTRLLVL.

To note about this clone: An end of the junction differs from the germline gene, which may be a read error. The V and J genes are TRBV10-3 and TRBJ2-7; the match to TRBD1 covers 12 bases. From germline, CDR1 is ENHRY and CDR2 SYGVKD. CDR3 length: 13 amino acids. The CDR3 loop reads CAISDLGDRGRNF. The CDR3 coding sequence is TGTGCCATCAGTGACCTAGGGGACAGGGGGCGAAACTTC.

At least ten counts were recorded for this clone. The genes are TRBV3-1 (or the pseudogene TRBV3-2) and TRBJ1-6, with a possible D match to TRBD1 (5 bases). The CDR3 has 13 residues. From germline, CDR1 is LGHDT and CDR2 YNNKEL (reference sequence). Trimming removed 3 bases from V and 5 bases from J, with 5 bases in between. Here the CDR3 reads CASSQTDNSPLHF. CDR3 bases: TGTGCCAGCAGCCAGACAGATAATTCACCCCTCCACTTT.

The chain is built from TRBV11-2 and TRBJ2-1; the match to TRBD2 covers 8 bases. V dropped 1 base and J dropped 8; count of bases not matched to a gene: 4. From germline, CDR1 is SGHAT and CDR2 FQNNGV. The CDR3 runs to 14 residues. The CDR3 protein is CASSLGLASDEQFF. The CDR3 DNA follows: TGTGCCAGCAGCTTAGGACTAGCGTCCGATGAGCAGTTCTTC.

A word on this clone: The same CDR3 can be traced to other DNA sequences in this sample. The rearrangement uses TRBV18 and TRBJ1-1, with a possible D match to TRBD1 (5 bases). This CDR3 spans 13 amino acids. From germline, CDR1 is KGHSH and CDR2 LQKENI. The V gene lost 3 bases and the J gene lost 1 base, with 6 bases spanning the gap. In DNA form, the CDR3 reads TGTGCCAGCTCACCTGGACAGAACACTGAAGCTTTCTTT. Its translation is CASSPGQNTEAFF.

This clone came up a few times. The chain uses TRBV15 and TRBJ2-3; 11 nucleotides match TRBD2. The CDR3 is 16 amino acids. From germline, CDR1 is LNHNV and CDR2 YYDKDF (reference sequence). Trimming took 5 bases from V and 4 from J; bases not matched to a gene: 8. CDR3 nucleotide sequence: TGTGCCACCAGCCGGAGAACTAGCGGGGGTTCAGATACGCAGTATTTT. Its protein is CATSRRTSGGSDTQYF.

The CDR3: CSVARQRGATGELFF. For the CDR3, the DNA is TGCAGCGTTGCTAGGCAGCGGGGGGCCACCGGGGAGCTGTTTTTT. The V gene is TRBV29-1, the J gene TRBJ2-2, with 9 bases that match TRBD2. The CDR3 covers 15 residues. Germline CDR1 SQVTM, CDR2 ANQGSEA. V shed 4 bases and J 4 bases; nucleotides not matched to a gene: 7.

This clone showed up just once. The chain recombines TRBV19 with TRBJ1-1; TRBD1 might be the D (6 bases). This CDR3 comprises 16 residues. Germline loops: CDR1 LNHDA, CDR2 SQIVND (reference sequence). V was cut by 5 bases and J by 5 bases, with 21 bases left in between. CDR3 sequence reads: CASSEGPTLRGTEAFF. The CDR3 DNA is TGTGCCAGTAGTGAAGGACCAACTCTAAGGGGGACTGAAGCTTTCTTT.

The V call is TRBV2, the J call TRBJ2-7, with 14 bases identical to TRBD2. This CDR3 contains 16 residues. Germline lookup yields CDR1 SNHLY and CDR2 FYNNEI. V shed 7 bases, J shed 5 bases, and the junction held 10 bases outside the gene matches. CDR3 DNA sequence: TGTGCCAGCAAGGCCGGGACTAGCGGGAGTCCGGACGAGCAGTACTTC. Amino acid sequence: CASKAGTSGSPDEQYF.

The rearrangement joins TRBV12-3 or TRBV12-4 to TRBJ2-5, with TRBD1 as a possible D gene (7 bases). This CDR3 is built from 13 residues. V was trimmed by 6 bases and J by 5 bases, leaving 13 bases between them. CDR3 bases: TGTGCCAGCAGCGGGGGACAGCGGGAGACCCAGTACTTC. As protein: CASSGGQRETQYF.

This chain connects TRBV9 to TRBJ2-2, with D possibly being TRBD2 (5 bases). Trimming took off 3 bases at V and 2 bases at J, with 14 bases between the two ends. The CDR3 runs 16 residues. From germline, CDR1 is SGDLS and CDR2 YYNGEE. The CDR3 spells CASSGGRRLNTGELFF. In DNA, the CDR3 is TGTGCCAGCAGCGGCGGGCGGCGACTAAACACCGGGGAGCTGTTTTTT.

This chain uses TRBV2 with TRBJ1-5, with 7 bases fitting TRBD1. This CDR3 is 14 amino acids long. Germline trimming cut 4 bases from V and 4 bases from J; bases unmatched to any gene: 4. Germline lookup yields CDR1 SNHLY and CDR2 FYNNEI. This CDR3 reads CASSVGTANQPQHF. The CDR3 bases are TGTGCCAGCAGTGTAGGGACAGCTAATCAGCCCCAGCATTTT.

V gene TRBV3-1 (or the pseudogene TRBV3-2) combines with J gene TRBJ1-3, with a possible D match to TRBD1 (6 bases). The CDR3 has 18 amino acids. CDR1 and CDR2 (germline): LGHDT, YNNKEL (reference sequence). Deletions cut 2 bases from V and 1 base from J, with 18 bases between. CDR3 sequence: CASSQLPTGFLSGNTIYF. As DNA, the CDR3 is TGTGCCAGCAGCCAACTCCCAACAGGGTTTTTATCTGGAAACACCATATATTTT.

V gene TRBV6-5 combines with J gene TRBJ1-1; D is ambiguous. The CDR3 length is 11 residues. V was cut by 3 bases and J by 5 bases, with 4 bases left in between. CDR1 MNHEY and CDR2 SVGAGI come from the germline V gene. The CDR3 DNA reads TGTGCCAGCAGTTATAAAACTGAAGCTTTCTTT. It specifies CASSYKTEAFF.

V usage is TRBV7-2 and J usage is TRBJ2-7, with 8 bases lining up with TRBD2. V shed 9 bases, J shed 3 bases, and the junction held 7 bases outside the gene matches. The CDR3 totals 13 residues. CDR1 is SGHTA, CDR2 FQGNSA, per germline. The CDR3 loop reads CASPQSGGYEQYF. CDR3 nucleotide sequence: TGTGCCAGTCCCCAAAGCGGGGGCTACGAGCAGTACTTC.

The chain combines TRBV7-2 with TRBJ1-2; 8 positions agree with TRBD1. V lost 6 bases and J lost 4; bases outside the gene matches: 4. The CDR3 runs 13 residues. Germline loops: CDR1 SGHTA, CDR2 FQGNSA. The CDR3 DNA reads as TGTGCCAGCAGTCCGACAGGGGCCTATGGCTACACCTTC. Translation: CASSPTGAYGYTF.

The chain recombines TRBV19 with TRBJ1-1; a possible D gene is TRBD1 (5 bases). Trimming removed 8 bases at V and 5 bases at J, with 15 bases between. This CDR3 comprises 13 residues. Germline CDR1 and CDR2: LNHDA and SQIVND (reference sequence). The CDR3 loop reads CASVRGEWTEAFF. CDR3 sequence (DNA): TGTGCCAGTGTTCGGGGGGAATGGACTGAAGCTTTCTTT.

As DNA, the CDR3 is TGTGCCAGCAGCTTGAGACTAAGCAACCACAATGAGCAGTTCTTC. Translation gives CASSLRLSNHNEQFF. The chain has TRBV13 and TRBJ2-1, with a weak D call TRBD2 (5 bases). Germline lookup yields CDR1 PRHDT and CDR2 FYEKMQ (reference sequence). The CDR3 is 15 residues long. Deletions cut 3 bases from V and 5 bases from J, with 14 bases between. Full variable domain (outside the CDR3, taken from reference TRBV13 and TRBJ2-1): AAGVIQSPRHLIKEKRETATLKCYPIPRHDTVYWYQQGPGQDPQFLISFYEKMQSDKGSIPDRFSAQQFSDYHSELNMSSLELGDSALYFCASSLRLSNHNEQFFGPGTRLTVL.

This clone was observed a handful of times. V is TRBV30 and J is TRBJ1-6; 10 bases agree with TRBD1. The CDR3 is made up of 14 amino acids. The germline gives CDR1 GTSNPN, CDR2 SVGIG (reference sequence). After removal of 2 bases from V and 10 bases from J, the junction contained 5 bases not matched to a gene. As DNA, the CDR3 is TGTGCCTGGAGTCGGGACAGGGGTAACTCACCCCTCCACTTT. Its protein product is CAWSRDRGNSPLHF.

The rearrangement links TRBV3-1 (or the pseudogene TRBV3-2) to TRBJ1-1, with 7 nucleotides matching TRBD1. The CDR3 spans 16 residues. CDR1 is LGHDT and CDR2 is YNNKEL in the germline V gene (reference sequence). With 3 bases clipped from V and 1 base from J, the junction kept 8 bases outside the gene matches. The CDR3 region is CASSHRGALPNTEAFF. The CDR3 DNA is TGTGCCAGCAGCCACAGGGGGGCGCTACCGAACACTGAAGCTTTCTTT.

V gene TRBV27 combines with J gene TRBJ2-1; 11 bases align to TRBD1. This CDR3 spans 13 amino acids. The V gene's germline CDR1 is MNHEY and CDR2 SMNVEV (reference sequence). The V gene end was trimmed by 6 bases and the J gene end by 9 bases; junction bases not matched to a gene: 4. The CDR3 region has the DNA TGTGCCAGCAGCTGGACAGGGGGCCCTGAGCAGTTCTTC. This encodes CASSWTGGPEQFF.

The CDR3 region has the DNA TGCGCCAGCACTCCCGGGGGGAGCTCCTACGAGCAGTACTTC. This gives the protein CASTPGGSSYEQYF. The rearrangement joins TRBV5-1 to TRBJ2-7; 7 bases map to TRBD2. This CDR3 is built from 14 residues. Germline V gene data show CDR1 as SGHRS and CDR2 as YFSETQ. Losses at the gene ends were 6 bases for V and 0 bases for J; bases not matched to a gene: 6.

The chain uses TRBV19 and TRBJ2-3, with unresolved D. Germline loops: CDR1 LNHDA, CDR2 SQIVND (reference sequence). The V end lost 5 bases, the J end lost 7 bases, and 16 bases lay between the germline ends. The CDR3 length is 14 residues. The CDR3 region is CASSRPGSSNTQYF. The CDR3 DNA reads as TGTGCCAGTAGTCGCCCCGGGTCCTCTAATACGCAGTATTTT.

The chain carries TRBV11-2 and TRBJ2-3; 13 positions match TRBD2. The CDR3 is made up of 16 amino acids. The germline V gene encodes CDR1 SGHAT and CDR2 FQNNGV. Unmatched junction bases numbered 6, after V lost 5 bases and J lost 4 bases. This CDR3 reads CASSQWTSGRSDTQYF. The CDR3 nucleotides are TGTGCCAGCAGCCAATGGACTAGCGGGAGATCAGATACGCAGTATTTT.

This chain connects TRBV12-5 to TRBJ2-1; possibly TRBD1 for D (6 bases). CDR1 LGHNT and CDR2 FRNRAP come from the germline V gene. V lost 5 bases, J lost 9 bases, and 8 bases lay in between. CDR3 size: 11 residues. The CDR3 reads CASGKQGEQFF. CDR3 sequence (DNA): TGTGCTAGTGGTAAACAGGGTGAGCAGTTCTTC.